A selection of T cell receptor beta chains follows, all from one sample in a study of CD8 T cells in Susac syndrome. TCRdb analysed the immunoSEQ multiplex PCR reads with MiXCR anew, one entry per CDR3 protein. The sample holds about 180,000 distinct CDR3 sequences; approximately 94% are singletons and the top ten take approximately 0.11%. Sequencing was carried out using CD4+ T cells from PBMCs. The receptors stem from a human donor with Susac syndrome. Each CDR3 is given with its conserved first and last residue. A D gene is named only where the DNA matches it firmly. Clone sizes are given selectively: once, few, many, or a class where the clone is expanded.

CDR3 length,clone size,D gene,V gene,J gene,CDR3 DNA,CDR3 protein
17,.,.,TRBV11-2,TRBJ2-6,TGTGCCAGCACCTTATCACTTGGGGGCTCTGGGGCCAACGTCCTGACTTTC,CASTLSLGGSGANVLTF
14,.,TRBD1,TRBV10-3,TRBJ1-1,TGTGCCACCAGGATCCGACAGGGGGCTGTTGAAGCTTTCTTT,CATRIRQGAVEAFF
14,.,TRBD2,TRBV20-1,TRBJ2-3,TGCAGTGCTTGTATAGCGGGGGGAGAAGATACGCAGTATTTT,CSACIAGGEDTQYF
15,once,.,TRBV15,TRBJ1-4,TGTGCCACCAGCAGAGCGAGGGGACCTAATGAAAAACTGTTTTTT,CATSRARGPNEKLFF
11,once,.,TRBV2,TRBJ1-1,TGTGCCGACGCCTTGAACACTGAAGCTTTCTTT,CADALNTEAFF
14,.,TRBD1,TRBV6-2/TRBV6-3,TRBJ2-3,TGTGCCAGCACCAAGACAGGGGGCAGTGATACGCAGTATTTT,CASTKTGGSDTQYF
14,.,TRBD1,TRBV4-2,TRBJ1-1,TGTGCCAGCAGCCAGGGGGACAGGGACACTGAAGCTTTCTTT,CASSQGDRDTEAFF
14,.,.,TRBV7-9,TRBJ1-2,TGTGCCAGCATCCGTTATGTGGGGGTCTATGGCTACACCTTC,CASIRYVGVYGYTF
14,.,TRBD2,TRBV3-1,TRBJ2-5,TGTGCCAGCAGCCAAGCGGGGGGTAAAGAGACCCAGTACTTC,CASSQAGGKETQYF
13,.,TRBD1,TRBV30,TRBJ1-1,TGTGCCTGCGTGACAGGGTACGACACTGAAGCTTTCTTT,CACVTGYDTEAFF
17,.,TRBD2,TRBV14,TRBJ2-3,TGTGCCAGCAGCCAAGTAAGCGGGACCAAAAGCACAGATACGCAGTATTTT,CASSQVSGTKSTDTQYF
15,.,.,TRBV5-6,TRBJ2-3,TGTGCCAGCAGCTTGGGGGCACCCTCCTCAGATACGCAGTATTTT,CASSLGAPSSDTQYF
15,.,TRBD1,TRBV29-1,TRBJ2-5,TGCAGCGTTGAAGCCCCAGGGGGCGCTGGGGAGACCCAGTACTTC,CSVEAPGGAGETQYF
16,.,TRBD2,TRBV7-2,TRBJ2-1,TGTGCCAGCAGCTCCAGCGGGGGCTCGGGCTACAATGAGCAGTTCTTC,CASSSSGGSGYNEQFF
14,.,.,TRBV18,TRBJ2-3,TGTGCCAGCTCACCTACTGCGGACGGGGATACGCAGTATTTT,CASSPTADGDTQYF
16,.,.,TRBV7-9,TRBJ2-1,TGTGCCAGCAGCGTAACCGGAGGGTACTCCTACAATGAGCAGTTCTTC,CASSVTGGYSYNEQFF
14,.,.,TRBV30,TRBJ1-6,TGTGCCTGGAGTGTGGAGGGGGGTAATTCACCCCTCCACTTT,CAWSVEGGNSPLHF
14,.,.,TRBV3-1,TRBJ2-5,TGTGCCAGCAGCCAAGATCCGGACAGAAGGTCCCAGTACTTC,CASSQDPDRRSQYF
14,.,.,TRBV3-1,TRBJ1-4,TGTGCCAGCAGCCAGAGAGGGAATGGTGAAAAACTGTTTTTT,CASSQRGNGEKLFF
15,once,.,TRBV9,TRBJ1-1,TGTGCCAGCGGTAGGGGCTCCATTTCGAACACTGAAGCTTTCTTT,CASGRGSISNTEAFF
16,.,.,TRBV5-1,TRBJ2-7,TGCGCCAGCAGCGAGAGCGCGGGTAAAAGCTCCTACGAGCAGTACTTC,CASSESAGKSSYEQYF
16,.,.,TRBV7-9,TRBJ2-1,TGTGCCAGCAGCTTAGGGACCCAACGAGGGTACAATGAGCAGTTCTTC,CASSLGTQRGYNEQFF
14,few,.,TRBV6-5,TRBJ2-3,TGTGCCAGCAGTTACTCGGGGGTAACAGATACGCAGTATTTT,CASSYSGVTDTQYF
13,.,TRBD1,TRBV29-1,TRBJ2-5,TGCAGCGTTGTGGGGACAGGGAAAGAGACCCAGTACTTC,CSVVGTGKETQYF
15,.,TRBD1,TRBV27,TRBJ2-7,TGTGCCAGCGGTAGGCCGGGACAGGGGTTGTACGAGCAGTACTTC,CASGRPGQGLYEQYF
13,.,.,TRBV4-2,TRBJ2-7,TGTGCCAGCAGCCCCCGGGGCGGGGACGAGCAGTACTTC,CASSPRGGDEQYF
11,.,.,TRBV30,TRBJ2-5,TGTGCCTGGAGTTCTGGAGAGACCCAGTACTTC,CAWSSGETQYF